These 23 T cell receptor beta chains were sequenced from one sample in a study of vaccination effects on CD4 cells after COVID-19. ViraFEST expansion of antigen-specific CD4+ T cells with viral peptide pools preceded sequencing. Following 10 days of culture, CD4+ T cells were isolated. The individual was infected with SARS-CoV-2 between March and December 2020, as confirmed by PCR. Their antigens are not known. Profiled with immunoSEQ multiplex PCR; TCRdb holds only in-frame clones, not every one. The sample comprises 24,000 or so clones, roughly 71% of which are singletons, and about 17% rests with the top ten. The sample here was CD4+ T cells from PBMCs cultured with SARS-CoV-2 spike peptides, taken before COVID-19 vaccination. All receptors come from a human donor who had a prior SARS-CoV-2 infection.

V gene TRBV5-1 combines with J gene TRBJ1-4, with a possible D match to TRBD1 (6 bases). Deletions cut 4 bases from V and 8 bases from J, with 15 bases between. The CDR3 runs 14 residues. CDR1 SGHRS and CDR2 YFSETQ come from the germline V gene. The CDR3 DNA is TGCGCCAGCAGCCTTACGGGGGCGGGGGAAAAACTGTTTTTT. This gives the protein CASSLTGAGEKLFF. The full variable domain, with the rest looked up from reference TRBV5-1 and TRBJ1-4, is KAGVTQTPRYLIKTRGQQVTLSCSPISGHRSVSWYQQTPGQGLQFLFEYFSETQRNKGNFPGRFSGRQFSNSRSEMNVSTLELGDSALYLCASSLTGAGEKLFFGSGTQLSVL.

V usage is TRBV30 and J usage is TRBJ1-2, with 7 nucleotides matching TRBD1. Germline V lookup: CDR1 GTSNPN, CDR2 SVGIG (reference sequence). Germline trimming cut 2 bases from V and 4 bases from J; bases unmatched to any gene: 7. The CDR3 runs 14 residues. The CDR3 region has the DNA TGTGCCTGGAGTTGGGGCAGGGGGAGCTATGGCTACACCTTC. As protein: CAWSWGRGSYGYTF.

This clone was observed at least ten times. The CDR3 DNA is TGTGCCAGCAGTTACTCCGGGGGCTTTGGGGCTTTCTTT. Protein sequence: CASSYSGGFGAFF. The gene calls are TRBV6-5 and TRBJ1-1; TRBD1 might be the D (6 bases). The CDR3 is 13 amino acids. The germline CDR1 and CDR2 sequences are MNHEY and SVGAGI. V dropped 0 bases and J dropped 11 bases, with 13 bases sitting between them.

The V gene is TRBV2, the J gene TRBJ1-4, with 7 bases identical to TRBD1. The V gene's germline CDR1 is SNHLY and CDR2 FYNNEI. This CDR3 region has 16 residues. The junction had 9 bases not matched to a gene; V was cut back by 6 bases and J by 2 bases. Here the CDR3 DNA reads TGTGCCAGCAGCCCCAGGGGGTACGAGACTAATGAAAAACTGTTTTTT. Translation gives CASSPRGYETNEKLFF. Supplemented by reference TRBV2 and TRBJ1-4, the full variable domain reads EPEVTQTPSHQVTQMGQEVILRCVPISNHLYFYWYRQILGQKVEFLVSFYNNEISEKSEIFDDQFSVERPDGSNFTLKIRSTKLEDSAMYFCASSPRGYETNEKLFFGSGTQLSVL.

V gene TRBV5-4 combines with J gene TRBJ2-7, with TRBD2 matching 13 bases. The CDR3 runs 17 residues. With 0 bases clipped from V and 3 bases from J, the junction kept 6 bases outside the gene matches. CDR1 and CDR2 (germline): SGHNT, YYREEE (reference sequence). CDR3 DNA sequence: TGTGCCAGCAGCTTGGGACTAGCGGGAGGTGGGGTCTACGAGCAGTACTTC. Amino acid sequence: CASSLGLAGGGVYEQYF.

The J gene is TRBJ1-2, the V gene TRBV20-1; 7 bases fit TRBD1. The germline CDR1 and CDR2 sequences are DFQATT and SNEGSKA (reference sequence). Unmatched junction bases numbered 3, after V lost 6 bases and J lost 5 bases. The CDR3 contains 11 residues. The CDR3 sequence: CSAQQGYGYTF. The CDR3 DNA reads TGCAGTGCCCAACAGGGGTATGGCTACACCTTC.

This rearrangement joins TRBV18 to TRBJ2-2; TRBD2 aligns across 8 bases. CDR3 length: 17 amino acids. CDR1 is KGHSH and CDR2 is LQKENI in the germline V gene. The V segment lost 0 bases and the J segment 1 base; nucleotides outside the gene matches: 4. The chain's CDR3 is CASSPPAGRENTGELFF. As DNA, the CDR3 is TGTGCCAGCTCACCACCGGCCGGGAGGGAGAACACCGGGGAGCTGTTTTTT.

This clone was seen a few times. The CDR3 loop reads CASSLSDPRYGYTF. CDR3 DNA: TGTGCCAGCAGCTTATCCGATCCTCGCTATGGCTACACCTTC. The chain uses TRBV11-2 and TRBJ1-2; no firm D call. Germline loops: CDR1 SGHAT, CDR2 FQNNGV. The V and J ends lost 2 bases and 4 bases respectively, with 11 bases between them. This CDR3 has 14 residues.

The chain is built from TRBV7-3 and TRBJ2-1; D not certain. This CDR3 has 12 residues. Trimming removed 5 bases at V and 11 bases at J, with 13 bases between. The V gene's germline CDR1 is SGHTA and CDR2 FQGTGA. The CDR3 protein is CASSQTELKQFF. Written as DNA, the CDR3 is TGTGCCAGCAGCCAAACTGAACTAAAGCAGTTCTTC.

The gene calls are TRBV29-1 and TRBJ2-7, with D maybe TRBD1 (6 bases). The CDR3 is 14 amino acids. CDR1 and CDR2 (germline): SQVTM, ANQGSEA. Trimming took off 7 bases at V and 5 bases at J, with 21 bases between the two ends. The CDR3 region is CSARGRQAYHEQYF. CDR3 nucleotides: TGCAGCGCGAGGGGTAGACAGGCCTACCACGAGCAGTACTTC.

The V and J genes are TRBV5-1 and TRBJ1-3; weak D call: TRBD1 (6 bases). The germline V and J ends were trimmed by 0 bases and 2 bases, with 12 bases remaining between them. CDR3 length: 16 amino acids. From germline, CDR1 is SGHRS and CDR2 YFSETQ. For the CDR3, the DNA is TGCGCCAGCAGCTTGGTGGGTCAGGGGACTGGAAACACCATATATTTT. Protein product: CASSLVGQGTGNTIYF.

This chain connects TRBV20-1 to TRBJ2-5, with TRBD1 identical over 7 bases. Germline CDR1 is DFQATT and CDR2 is SNEGSKA (reference sequence). V gave up 3 bases and J gave up 14 bases; unmatched junction bases: 9. The CDR3 length is 11 residues. CDR3 sequence: CSARDRIGGYF. The CDR3 DNA sequence: TGCAGTGCTAGGGACCGAATAGGGGGCTACTTC.

This clone showed up just a few times. CDR3 in DNA: TGTGCCACCAGCAGAGATCCGAGACTTTTCGGGGGACCCCTCCACTTT. Its protein product is CATSRDPRLFGGPLHF. The rearrangement uses TRBV15 and TRBJ1-6; possibly TRBD1 for D (5 bases). V dropped 0 bases and J dropped 12 bases, with 18 bases sitting between them. Germline V CDR1 and CDR2: LNHNV, YYDKDF (reference sequence). The CDR3 extends over 16 amino acids.

This clone turned up a few times. The chain links TRBV27 to TRBJ2-3; D might be TRBD2 (5 bases). This CDR3 is 14 amino acids long. Deletions cut 2 bases from V and 6 bases from J, with 12 bases between. Germline CDR1 MNHEY, CDR2 SMNVEV (reference sequence). The CDR3, as DNA: TGTGCCAGCAGTTTAACGGGGTTTCTTGATACGCAGTATTTT. As protein: CASSLTGFLDTQYF.

This clone was observed a handful of times. The rearrangement links TRBV11-3 to TRBJ2-2, with a tentative D call TRBD2 (5 bases). Trimming removed 2 bases at V and 2 bases at J, with 12 bases between. The CDR3 loop spans 16 amino acids. CDR1 SGHNT and CDR2 YENEEA come from the germline V gene. CDR3: CASSLFAGLNTGELFF. The CDR3 DNA is TGTGCCAGCAGCTTATTTGCCGGACTCAACACCGGGGAGCTGTTTTTT.

The chain employs TRBV7-2 and TRBJ2-3; D remains unclear. Germline assignment: CDR1 SGHTA and CDR2 FQGNSA. The CDR3 is 13 residues long. The V and J ends lost 2 bases and 6 bases respectively, with 9 bases between them. The CDR3 DNA sequence: TGTGCCAGCAGCTTAAGAGTATCCGATACGCAGTATTTT. Protein product: CASSLRVSDTQYF.

The sample holds a few counts of this clone. The chain is built from TRBV9 and TRBJ2-7, with 7 bases fitting TRBD1. Trimming removed 1 base from V and 4 bases from J; junction bases left unmatched: 2. Germline-derived CDR1 and CDR2 are SGDLS and YYNGEE. The CDR3 covers 13 residues. The CDR3 spells CASSVRDRYEQYF. The DNA for the CDR3 is TGTGCCAGCAGCGTAAGGGACAGATACGAGCAGTACTTC.

This clone appeared a few times. The chain couples TRBV2 to TRBJ2-7; D uncertain. This CDR3 comprises 12 residues. Deletions cut 2 bases from V and 0 bases from J, with 2 bases between. Germline CDR1 is SNHLY and CDR2 is FYNNEI. The CDR3, as DNA: TGTGCCAGCAGTGAATCCTCCTACGAGCAGTACTTC. Translation: CASSESSYEQYF.

This clone has a single count. This chain joins TRBV7-9 and TRBJ2-6, with D perhaps TRBD2 (6 bases). V lost 1 base, J lost 0 bases, and 16 bases lay in between. CDR1 and CDR2 from the germline V gene are SEHNR and FQNEAQ (reference sequence). This CDR3 comprises 19 residues. The CDR3 DNA reads as TGTGCCAGCAGCTTAGGGCGCGGGATAACAAGCTCTGGGGCCAACGTCCTGACTTTC. As protein: CASSLGRGITSSGANVLTF.

This clone was counted between two and nine times. The V gene is TRBV4-2, the J gene TRBJ1-1, with D uncertain. V lost 0 bases, J lost 4 bases, and 15 bases lay in between. This CDR3 has 16 residues. Germline V gene lookup returns CDR1 LGHNA and CDR2 YNFKEQ. CDR3 in DNA: TGTGCCAGCAGCCAAGATTTTGTTCGACCAAGCACTGAAGCTTTCTTT. Translating gives CASSQDFVRPSTEAFF.

V gene TRBV7-9 combines with J gene TRBJ1-1; weak D call: TRBD1 (6 bases). There are 14 residues in the CDR3. Trimming left V 2 bases short and J 1 base short, with 8 bases between. Per germline, CDR1 SEHNR and CDR2 FQNEAQ (reference sequence). The CDR3 protein is CASSLMGQNTEAFF. CDR3 in DNA: TGTGCCAGCAGCTTAATGGGACAGAACACTGAAGCTTTCTTT. Full variable domain (outside the CDR3, taken from reference TRBV7-9 and TRBJ1-1): DTGVSQNPRHKITKRGQNVTFRCDPISEHNRLYWYRQTLGQGPEFLTYFQNEAQLEKSRLLSDRFSAERPKGSFSTLEIQRTEQGDSAMYLCASSLMGQNTEAFFGQGTRLTVV.

The chain couples TRBV4-1 to TRBJ1-6, with D unresolved. Trimming took 3 bases from V and 6 from J, leaving 6 bases between them. This CDR3 region has 13 residues. Germline CDR1 reads MGHRA; CDR2 reads YSYEKL. The DNA for the CDR3 is TGCGCCAGCAGCCAGGGGTTTAATTCACCCCTCCACTTT. Translated: CASSQGFNSPLHF.

The chain recombines TRBV5-4 with TRBJ2-7; D call uncertain. With 3 bases removed from V and 5 bases from J, the gap between germline ends came to 12 bases. The CDR3 sequence is 13 residues long. The germline V gene has CDR1 SGHNT and CDR2 YYREEE (reference sequence). In DNA, the CDR3 is TGTGCCAGCAGCTCGCCCAGATTAAACGAGCAGTACTTC. Translation gives CASSSPRLNEQYF. The whole variable domain, remainder taken from reference TRBV5-4 and TRBJ2-7, is ETGVTQSPTHLIKTRGQQVTLRCSSQSGHNTVSWYQQALGQGPQFIFQYYREEENGRGNFPPRFSGLQFPNYSSELNVNALELDDSALYLCASSSPRLNEQYFGPGTRLTVT.